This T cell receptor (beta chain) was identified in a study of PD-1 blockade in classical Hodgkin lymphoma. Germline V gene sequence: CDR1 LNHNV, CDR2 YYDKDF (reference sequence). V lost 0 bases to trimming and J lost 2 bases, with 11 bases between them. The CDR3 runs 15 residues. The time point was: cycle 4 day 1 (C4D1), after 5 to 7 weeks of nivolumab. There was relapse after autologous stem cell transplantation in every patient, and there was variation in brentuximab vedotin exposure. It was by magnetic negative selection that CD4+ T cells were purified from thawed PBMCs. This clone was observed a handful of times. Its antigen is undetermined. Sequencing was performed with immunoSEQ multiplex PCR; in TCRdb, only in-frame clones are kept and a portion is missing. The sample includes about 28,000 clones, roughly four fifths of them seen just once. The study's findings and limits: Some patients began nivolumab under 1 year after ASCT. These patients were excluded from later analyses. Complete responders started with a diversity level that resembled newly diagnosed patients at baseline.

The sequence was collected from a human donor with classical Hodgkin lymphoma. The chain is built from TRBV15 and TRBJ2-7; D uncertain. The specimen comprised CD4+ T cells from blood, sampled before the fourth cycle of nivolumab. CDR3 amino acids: CATSRDAAPTYEQYF. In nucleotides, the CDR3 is TGTGCCACCAGCAGAGACGCGGCACCTACCTACGAGCAGTACTTC.